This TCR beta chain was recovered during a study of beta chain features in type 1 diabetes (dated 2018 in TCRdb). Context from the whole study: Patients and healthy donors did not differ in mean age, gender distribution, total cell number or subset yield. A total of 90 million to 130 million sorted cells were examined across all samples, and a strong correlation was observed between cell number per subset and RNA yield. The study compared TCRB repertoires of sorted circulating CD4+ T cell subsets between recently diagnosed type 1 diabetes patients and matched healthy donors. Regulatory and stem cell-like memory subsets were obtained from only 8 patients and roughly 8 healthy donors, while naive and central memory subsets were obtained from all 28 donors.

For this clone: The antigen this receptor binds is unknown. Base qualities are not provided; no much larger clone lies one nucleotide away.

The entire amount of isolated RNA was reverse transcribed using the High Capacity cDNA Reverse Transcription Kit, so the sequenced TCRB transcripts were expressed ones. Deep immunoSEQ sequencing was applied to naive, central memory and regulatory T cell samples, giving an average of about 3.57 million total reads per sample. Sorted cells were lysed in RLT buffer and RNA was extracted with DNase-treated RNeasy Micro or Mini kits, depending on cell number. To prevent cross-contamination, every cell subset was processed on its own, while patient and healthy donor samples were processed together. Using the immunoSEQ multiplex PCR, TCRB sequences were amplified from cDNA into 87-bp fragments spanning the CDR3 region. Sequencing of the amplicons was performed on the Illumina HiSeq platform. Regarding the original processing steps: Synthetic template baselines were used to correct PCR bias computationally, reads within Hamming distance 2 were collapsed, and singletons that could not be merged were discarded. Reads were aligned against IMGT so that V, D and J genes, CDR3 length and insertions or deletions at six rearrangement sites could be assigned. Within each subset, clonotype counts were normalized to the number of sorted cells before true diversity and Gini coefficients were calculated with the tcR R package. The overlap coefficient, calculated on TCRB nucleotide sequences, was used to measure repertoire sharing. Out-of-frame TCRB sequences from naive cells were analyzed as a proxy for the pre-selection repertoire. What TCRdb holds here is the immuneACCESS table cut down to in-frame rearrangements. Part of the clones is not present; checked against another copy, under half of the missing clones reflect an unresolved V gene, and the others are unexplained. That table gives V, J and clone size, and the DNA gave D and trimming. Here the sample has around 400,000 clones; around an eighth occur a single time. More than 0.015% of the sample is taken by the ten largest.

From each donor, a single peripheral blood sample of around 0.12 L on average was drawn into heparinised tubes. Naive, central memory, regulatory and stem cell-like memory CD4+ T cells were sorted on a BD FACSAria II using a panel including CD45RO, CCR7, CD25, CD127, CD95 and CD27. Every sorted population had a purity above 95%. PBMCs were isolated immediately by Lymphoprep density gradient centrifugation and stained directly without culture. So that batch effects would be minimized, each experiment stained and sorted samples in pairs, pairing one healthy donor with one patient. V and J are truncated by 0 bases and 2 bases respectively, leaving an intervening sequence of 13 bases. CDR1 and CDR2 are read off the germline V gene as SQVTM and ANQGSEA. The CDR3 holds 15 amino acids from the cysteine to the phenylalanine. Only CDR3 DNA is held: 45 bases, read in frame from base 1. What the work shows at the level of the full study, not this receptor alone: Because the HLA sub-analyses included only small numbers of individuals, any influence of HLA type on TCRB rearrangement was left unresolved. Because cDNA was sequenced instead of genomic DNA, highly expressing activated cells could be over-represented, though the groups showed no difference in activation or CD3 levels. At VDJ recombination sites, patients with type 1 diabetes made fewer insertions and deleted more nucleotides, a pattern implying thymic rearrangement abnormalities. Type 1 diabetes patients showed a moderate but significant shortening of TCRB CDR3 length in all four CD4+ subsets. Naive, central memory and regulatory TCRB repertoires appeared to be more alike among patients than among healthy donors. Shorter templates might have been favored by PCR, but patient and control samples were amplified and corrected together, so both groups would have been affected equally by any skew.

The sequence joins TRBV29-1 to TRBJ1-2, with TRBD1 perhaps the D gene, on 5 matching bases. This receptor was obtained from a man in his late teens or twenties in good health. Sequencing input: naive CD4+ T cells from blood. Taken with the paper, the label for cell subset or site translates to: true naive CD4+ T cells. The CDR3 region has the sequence CSVEDLGRGNYGYTF. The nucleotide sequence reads TGCAGCGTTGAAGATCTAGGGCGGGGCAACTATGGCTACACCTTC.